A selection of T cell receptor beta chains follows, all from one sample in a study of T cells in Graves' hyperthyroidism and ophthalmopathy. TCRdb reprocessed the multiplex PCR reads via MiXCR and lists one record per CDR3 protein. The data hold about 290,000 distinct CDR3 sequences, with around 15% observed a single time. The specimen sequenced was blood. The origin of the receptors is a woman in her fifties or sixties with Graves' hyperthyroidism that later progressed to Graves' ophthalmopathy. The CDR3 runs from the conserved cysteine through the conserved F or W. D genes are given only for firm matches. Where a row states a size, it is once, few, many or the class of an expanded clone; other rows omit it.

abundance	d_gene	v_gene	j_gene	CDR3aa	CDR3nt
many	NA	TRBV11-2	TRBJ2-7	CASSFSGYEQYF	TGTGCCAGCAGCTTCTCTGGCTACGAGCAGTACTTC
many	NA	TRBV3-1	TRBJ1-2	CASSQDDWSGDYGYTF	TGTGCCAGCAGCCAAGATGACTGGAGCGGGGACTATGGCTACACCTTC
many	TRBD2	TRBV20-1	TRBJ2-1	CSAPGTSGRWDEQFF	TGCAGTGCTCCGGGGACTAGCGGGAGGTGGGATGAGCAGTTCTTC
many	NA	TRBV30	TRBJ2-1	CAWSATSYNEQFF	TGTGCCTGGAGTGCTACTAGCTACAATGAGCAGTTCTTC
many	NA	TRBV10-3	TRBJ2-5	CAISGGTGVRETQYF	TGTGCCATCAGTGGAGGGACGGGGGTACGGGAGACCCAGTACTTC
many	TRBD2	TRBV20-1	TRBJ2-7	CSAESGSLRYEQYF	TGCAGTGCGGAGAGCGGGAGTCTTAGGTACGAGCAGTACTTC
many	NA	TRBV2	TRBJ2-5	CASSESETQYF	TGTGCCAGCAGTGAAAGCGAGACCCAGTACTTC
many	NA	TRBV28	TRBJ1-1	CASSLRNRANTEAFF	TGTGCCAGCAGTTTAAGGAACAGGGCGAACACTGAAGCTTTCTTT
few	TRBD1	TRBV28	TRBJ2-4	CASSLAKTGWIKNIQYF	TGTGCCAGCAGCTTAGCGAAGACAGGGTGGATCAAAAACATTCAGTACTTC
few	NA	TRBV28	TRBJ1-3	CASSLPMSSGNTIYF	TGTGCCAGCAGCCTACCCATGAGCTCTGGAAACACCATATATTTT
many	NA	TRBV11-2	TRBJ2-3	CASSPWGSGSTDTQYF	TGTGCCAGCAGCCCATGGGGGAGCGGGAGCACAGATACGCAGTATTTT
many	NA	TRBV20-1	TRBJ2-7	CSARQQSYEQYF	TGCAGTGCTAGGCAACAGTCCTACGAGCAGTACTTC
many	TRBD2	TRBV6-1	TRBJ2-3	CASSELLAGGRDTQYF	TGTGCCAGCAGTGAATTGCTAGCGGGAGGCCGGGATACGCAGTATTTT
few	NA	TRBV10-1	TRBJ1-6	CASSEGGFGSPLHF	TGCGCCAGCAGTGAGGGGGGATTCGGTTCACCCCTCCACTTT
many	NA	TRBV30	TRBJ2-5	CAWSVARTQMETQYF	TGTGCCTGGAGTGTAGCCAGGACTCAGATGGAGACCCAGTACTTC
many	TRBD1	TRBV20-1	TRBJ2-1	CSARSGTGTGDEQFF	TGCAGTGCTAGATCCGGGACAGGGACCGGGGATGAGCAGTTCTTC
NA	TRBD1	TRBV12-3/TRBV12-4	TRBJ1-5	CASSKNPGGGNQPQHF	TGTGCCAGCAGTAAAAACCCAGGGGGGGGCAATCAGCCCCAGCATTTT
few	NA	TRBV29-1	TRBJ2-4	CSVAFGWENHIQYF	TGCAGCGTTGCCTTCGGGTGGGAAAATCACATTCAGTACTTC
NA	TRBD2	TRBV6-5	TRBJ2-3	CASSYGTSGRTDTQYF	TGTGCCAGCAGTTACGGGACTAGCGGGAGAACAGATACGCAGTATTTT
NA	NA	TRBV9	TRBJ2-1	CVSSPGVMSYNEQFF	TGTGTCAGCAGCCCAGGGGTCATGTCCTACAATGAGCAGTTCTTC
NA	NA	TRBV20-1	TRBJ2-6	CSASRWGSGANVLTF	TGCAGTGCTTCCCGATGGGGATCTGGGGCCAACGTCCTGACTTTC
many	NA	TRBV28	TRBJ1-2	CASSVGTGPGYTF	TGTGCCAGCAGTGTAGGAACAGGGCCCGGCTACACCTTC
many	NA	TRBV3-1	TRBJ2-1	CASSLYPPFSAYSLDEQFF	TGTGCCAGCAGCCTTTACCCTCCTTTTTCAGCGTATAGTTTGGATGAGCAGTTCTTC
many	TRBD1	TRBV5-1	TRBJ2-1	CASKGASSYNEQFF	TGCGCCAGCAAGGGGGCCAGCTCCTACAATGAGCAGTTCTTC
few	NA	TRBV25-1	TRBJ2-7	CASSNLHGTSGYEQYF	TGTGCCAGCAGTAACCTACACGGGACTTCTGGCTACGAGCAGTACTTC
once	NA	TRBV9	TRBJ1-2	CASSSRWEGGYTF	TGTGCCAGCAGCTCCAGGTGGGAGGGTGGCTACACCTTC
few	NA	TRBV6-2/TRBV6-3	TRBJ2-7	CASTQGLEQYF	TGTGCCAGCACCCAAGGACTCGAGCAGTACTTC
many	TRBD2	TRBV6-1	TRBJ2-5	CASSPTGTSVETQYF	TGTGCCAGCAGCCCCACCGGGACTAGCGTCGAGACCCAGTACTTC
many	NA	TRBV28	TRBJ1-2	CASSSPGETNYGYTF	TGTGCCAGCAGTAGCCCGGGAGAAACTAACTATGGCTACACCTTC
many	NA	TRBV20-1	TRBJ1-3	CSANRVDGNTIYF	TGCAGTGCCAACCGGGTGGACGGAAACACCATATATTTT
many	NA	TRBV3-1	TRBJ2-1	CASSPRDLVNNEQFF	TGTGCCAGCAGCCCCCGGGACCTTGTGAACAATGAGCAGTTCTTC
many	TRBD1	TRBV13	TRBJ2-7	CASTSIGQAYEQYF	TGTGCCAGCACCTCAATAGGACAGGCCTACGAGCAGTACTTC
NA	NA	TRBV29-1	TRBJ1-3	CSVTRGLGGNTIYF	TGCAGCGTGACCCGGGGACTAGGGGGAAACACCATATATTTT
few	NA	TRBV3-1	TRBJ2-1	CASSQDNGHNEQFF	TGTGCCAGCAGCCAAGACAACGGGCACAATGAGCAGTTCTTC
many	TRBD1	TRBV5-1	TRBJ1-1	CASSKDRGNTEAFF	TGCGCCAGCAGCAAGGACAGGGGGAACACTGAAGCTTTCTTT
many	TRBD2	TRBV20-1	TRBJ2-1	CSASFSASGSNEQFF	TGCAGTGCTAGCTTTTCGGCTAGCGGGTCGAATGAGCAGTTCTTC
NA	NA	TRBV4-1	TRBJ1-1	CASSQRWTTEAFF	TGCGCCAGCAGCCAAAGGTGGACTACTGAAGCTTTCTTT
NA	TRBD1	TRBV2	TRBJ2-1	CASSERDRGAAHSGQFF	TGTGCCAGCAGTGAAAGGGACAGGGGAGCTGCACACAGTGGGCAGTTCTTC
NA	NA	TRBV29-1	TRBJ2-3	CSVEGGLTVTQYF	TGCAGCGTTGAAGGGGGACTTACAGTTACGCAGTATTTT
many	TRBD1	TRBV20-1	TRBJ1-4	CSAQTGTFATNEKLFF	TGCAGTGCGCAGACAGGGACATTCGCAACTAATGAAAAACTGTTTTTT
many	NA	TRBV9	TRBJ2-3	CASSVRGSGDTQYF	TGTGCCAGCAGCGTACGGGGGAGCGGAGATACGCAGTATTTT
many	TRBD1	TRBV28	TRBJ2-5	CASSPLDRGSETQYF	TGTGCCAGCAGTCCCTTGGACAGGGGATCAGAGACCCAGTACTTC
few	TRBD2	TRBV4-1	TRBJ2-7	CASSQGIGAGGSYEQYF	TGCGCCAGCAGCCAAGGGATAGGAGCGGGAGGTTCCTACGAGCAGTACTTC
many	TRBD1	TRBV5-1	TRBJ1-2	CASSLGDRGSYGYTF	TGCGCCAGCAGCTTGGGCGACAGGGGTTCCTATGGCTACACCTTC
NA	TRBD1	TRBV27	TRBJ1-2	CASRMTGIVDYGYTF	TGTGCCAGCAGAATGACAGGGATCGTAGACTATGGCTACACCTTC
many	TRBD2	TRBV20-1	TRBJ2-3	CSARPPSGSPDTQYF	TGCAGTGCTAGACCCCCTAGCGGGAGCCCAGATACGCAGTATTTT
NA	NA	TRBV27	TRBJ1-1	CASSHLDVQGRHTEAFF	TGTGCCAGCAGCCACCTTGATGTCCAGGGTAGGCACACTGAAGCTTTCTTT
few	NA	TRBV5-4	TRBJ2-3	CASSWEGGDTQYF	TGTGCCAGCAGCTGGGAAGGGGGGGATACGCAGTATTTT
NA	NA	TRBV29-1	TRBJ1-3	CSVDGGSGNTIYF	TGCAGCGTTGACGGGGGTTCTGGAAACACCATATATTTT
many	NA	TRBV27	TRBJ1-2	CASKPRGAGNGYTF	TGTGCCAGCAAACCCAGGGGCGCAGGAAATGGCTACACCTTC
NA	TRBD1	TRBV20-1	TRBJ2-7	CSASRGGTSYEQYF	TGCAGTGCTAGCCGAGGGGGCACGTCCTACGAGCAGTACTTC
NA	TRBD1	TRBV10-3	TRBJ2-7	CAISDSRQGYEQYF	TGTGCCATCAGTGACTCGAGACAGGGCTACGAGCAGTACTTC
many	NA	TRBV6-1	TRBJ1-1	CASSYGGVDTEAFF	TGTGCCAGCAGCTACGGAGGGGTCGACACTGAAGCTTTCTTT
many	TRBD1	TRBV7-3	TRBJ2-1	CASSLYRGNEQFF	TGTGCCAGCAGCTTATACAGGGGAAATGAGCAGTTCTTC
many	NA	TRBV12-3/TRBV12-4	TRBJ2-1	CASSFSGGITYNEQFF	TGTGCCAGCAGTTTTTCTGGCGGGATCACCTACAATGAGCAGTTCTTC
NA	NA	TRBV4-2	TRBJ1-1	CASSQGGRGGTEAFF	TGTGCCAGCAGCCAAGGTGGGCGGGGAGGCACTGAAGCTTTCTTT
many	NA	TRBV30	TRBJ2-3	CAWEGRGPDTQYF	TGTGCCTGGGAGGGCAGAGGTCCAGATACGCAGTATTTT
many	NA	TRBV28	TRBJ2-2	CASSPRQVRRELFF	TGTGCCAGCAGTCCTAGACAGGTCAGGCGGGAGCTGTTTTTT
many	NA	TRBV6-8	TRBJ1-4	CASRGTQGSSNEKLFF	TGTGCCAGCAGGGGAACCCAGGGTTCGTCTAATGAAAAACTGTTTTTT